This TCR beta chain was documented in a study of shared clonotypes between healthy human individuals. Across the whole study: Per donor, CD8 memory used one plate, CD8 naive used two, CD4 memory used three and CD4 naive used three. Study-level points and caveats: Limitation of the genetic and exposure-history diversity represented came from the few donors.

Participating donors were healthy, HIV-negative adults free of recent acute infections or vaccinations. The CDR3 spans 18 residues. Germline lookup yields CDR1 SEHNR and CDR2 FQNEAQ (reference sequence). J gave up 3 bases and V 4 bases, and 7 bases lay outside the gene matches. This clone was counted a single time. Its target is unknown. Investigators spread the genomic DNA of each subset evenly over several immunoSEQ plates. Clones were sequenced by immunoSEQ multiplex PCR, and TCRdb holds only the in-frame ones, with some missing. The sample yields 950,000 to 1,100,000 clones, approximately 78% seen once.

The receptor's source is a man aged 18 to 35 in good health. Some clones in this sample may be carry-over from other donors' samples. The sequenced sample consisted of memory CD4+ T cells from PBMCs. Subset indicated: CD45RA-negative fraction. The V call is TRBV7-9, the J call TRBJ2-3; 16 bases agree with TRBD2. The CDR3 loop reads CASSSGTSGGGWTDTQYF. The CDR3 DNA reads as TGTGCCAGCAGCTCCGGGACTAGCGGGGGGGGTTGGACAGATACGCAGTATTTT.